A selection of T cell receptor beta chains follows, all from one sample in a study of CD8 T cells in acute hepatitis C reinfection. Sequenced by immunoSEQ multiplex PCR; TCRdb stores in-frame clones only, minus some. This table has fewer than 40,000 clones, over 75% appearing once. The specimen sequenced was naive CD8+ T cells from PBMCs. These receptor sequences come from a woman aged 18 to 35 who spontaneously cleared hepatitis C infection. The conserved cysteine and the conserved F or W are not part of the CDR3 here. Each record gives: J gene, V gene, clone size, CDR3 protein. The size entry is marked missing in some rows and otherwise reads once, few, many or a size class.

TRBJ2-3	TRBV19	.	ASSISGRGKGDTQY
TRBJ2-2	TRBV13	.	ASSLVRPQDTGELF
TRBJ2-1	TRBV7-9	.	ASSQQINNEQF
TRBJ2-7	TRBV15	.	ATSRDLRGLGYEQY
TRBJ1-2	TRBV13	.	ASSPMTGHVYGYT
TRBJ2-2	TRBV2	.	ASSEYGTGELF
TRBJ2-7	TRBV12-5	.	ASALGGDSYEQY
TRBJ1-4	TRBV12-5	few	ASVGGGREKLF
TRBJ1-5	TRBV2	few	ASSDGDRLNQPQH
TRBJ2-1	TRBV4-1	.	ASSQDRESLYNEQF
TRBJ2-2	TRBV29-1	once	SVIWTETYTGELF
TRBJ1-2	TRBV19	.	ASRWAPGEAPLYGYT
TRBJ1-1	TRBV7-9	.	AGTSPGQEVLNTEAF
TRBJ2-1	TRBV12-5	.	ASGLGSLYEQF
TRBJ2-2	TRBV4-2	.	ASSQAPLTGELF
TRBJ2-3	TRBV2	few	ARTRDTDTQY
TRBJ2-3	TRBV6-5	.	ASSRLQSATDTQY
TRBJ1-1	TRBV30	few	AWGSGMNTEAF
TRBJ2-3	TRBV10-2	.	AIDRGGDTQY
TRBJ2-7	TRBV12-5	.	ASGLVILAGGPYEQY
TRBJ2-1	TRBV7-9	.	ASSSARVQGNEQF
TRBJ2-6	TRBV29-1	.	SVEPDRAGANVLT
TRBJ2-1	TRBV7-2	.	ASSLRIASYNEQF